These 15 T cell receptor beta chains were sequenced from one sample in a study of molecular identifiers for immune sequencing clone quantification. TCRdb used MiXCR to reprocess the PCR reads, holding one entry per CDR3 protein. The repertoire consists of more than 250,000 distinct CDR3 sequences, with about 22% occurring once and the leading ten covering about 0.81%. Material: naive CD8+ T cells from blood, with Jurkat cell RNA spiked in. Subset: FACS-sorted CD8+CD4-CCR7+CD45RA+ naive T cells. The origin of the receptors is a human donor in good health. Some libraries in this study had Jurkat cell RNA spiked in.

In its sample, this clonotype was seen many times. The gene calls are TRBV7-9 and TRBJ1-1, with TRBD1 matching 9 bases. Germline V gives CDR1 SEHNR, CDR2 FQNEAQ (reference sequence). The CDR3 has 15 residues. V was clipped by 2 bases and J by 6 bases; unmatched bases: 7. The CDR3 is CASSLKGQGYAEAFF. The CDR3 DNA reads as TGTGCCAGCAGCTTAAAGGGACAGGGATACGCTGAAGCTTTCTTT.

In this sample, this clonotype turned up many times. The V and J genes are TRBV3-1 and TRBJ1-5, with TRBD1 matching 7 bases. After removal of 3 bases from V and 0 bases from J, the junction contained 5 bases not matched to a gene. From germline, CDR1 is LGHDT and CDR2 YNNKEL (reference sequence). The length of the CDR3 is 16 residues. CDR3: CASSQETGNSNQPQHF. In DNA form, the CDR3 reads TGTGCCAGCAGCCAGGAGACAGGGAATAGCAATCAGCCCCAGCATTTT.

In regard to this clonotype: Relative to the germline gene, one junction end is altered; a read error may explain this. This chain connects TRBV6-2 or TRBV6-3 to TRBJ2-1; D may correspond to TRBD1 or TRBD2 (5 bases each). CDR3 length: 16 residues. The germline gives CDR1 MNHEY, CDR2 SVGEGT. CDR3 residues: CTSSYSSGTGWNEQFF. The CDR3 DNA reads TGTACCAGCAGTTACTCGTCCGGGACGGGTTGGAATGAGCAGTTCTTC.

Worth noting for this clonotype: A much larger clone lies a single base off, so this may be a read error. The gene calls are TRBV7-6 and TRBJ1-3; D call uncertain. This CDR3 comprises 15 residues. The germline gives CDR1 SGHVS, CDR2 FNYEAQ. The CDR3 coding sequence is TGTGCCAGCAGCTTTATGGGAAGCTCTGGAAACACCACATATTTT. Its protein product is CASSFMGSSGNTTYF. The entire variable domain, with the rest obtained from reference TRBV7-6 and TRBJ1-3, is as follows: GAGVSQSPRYKVTKRGQDVALRCDPISGHVSLYWYRQALGQGPEFLTYFNYEAQQDKSGLPNDRFSAERPEGSISTLTIQRTEQRDSAMYRCASSFMGSSGNTTYFGEGSWLTVV.

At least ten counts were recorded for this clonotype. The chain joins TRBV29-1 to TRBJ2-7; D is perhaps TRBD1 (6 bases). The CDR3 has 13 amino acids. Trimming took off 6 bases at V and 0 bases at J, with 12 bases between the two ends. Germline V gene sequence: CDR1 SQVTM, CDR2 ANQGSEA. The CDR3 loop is CSVYGDNSYEQYF. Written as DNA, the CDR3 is TGCAGCGTCTACGGGGACAACTCCTACGAGCAGTACTTC.

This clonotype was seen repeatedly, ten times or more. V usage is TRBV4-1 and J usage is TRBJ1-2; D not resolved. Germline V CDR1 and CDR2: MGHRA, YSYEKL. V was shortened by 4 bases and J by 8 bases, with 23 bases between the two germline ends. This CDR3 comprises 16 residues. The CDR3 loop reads CASSPEVSGIPGGYTF. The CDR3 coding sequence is TGCGCCAGCAGCCCGGAGGTCTCAGGCATACCAGGAGGCTACACCTTC.

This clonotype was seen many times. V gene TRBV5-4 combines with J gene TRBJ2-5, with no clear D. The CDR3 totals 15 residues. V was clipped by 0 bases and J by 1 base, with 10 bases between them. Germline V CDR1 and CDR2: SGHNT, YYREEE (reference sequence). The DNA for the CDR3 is TGTGCCAGCAGCTTGGTCGCGCAACCCCAAGAGACCCAGTACTTC. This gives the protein CASSLVAQPQETQYF.

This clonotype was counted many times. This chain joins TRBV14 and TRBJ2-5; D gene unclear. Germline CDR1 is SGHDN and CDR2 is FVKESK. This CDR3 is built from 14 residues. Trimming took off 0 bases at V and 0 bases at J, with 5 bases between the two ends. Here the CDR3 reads CASSQDLYQETQYF. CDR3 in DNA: TGTGCCAGCAGCCAAGACCTGTACCAAGAGACCCAGTACTTC.

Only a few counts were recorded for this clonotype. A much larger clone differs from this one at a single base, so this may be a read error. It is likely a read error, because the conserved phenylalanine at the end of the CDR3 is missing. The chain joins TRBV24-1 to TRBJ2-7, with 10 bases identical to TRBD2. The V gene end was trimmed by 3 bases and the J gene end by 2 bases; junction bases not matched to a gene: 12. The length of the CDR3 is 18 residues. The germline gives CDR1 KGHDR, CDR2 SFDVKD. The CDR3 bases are TGTGCCACCAGTGATGCCTCGGTAGCGGGAGGCCCTACCTACGAGCAGTACTAC. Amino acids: CATSDASVAGGPTYEQYY.

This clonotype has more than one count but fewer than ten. CDR3 sequence (DNA): TGTGCCAGCAAGGCGGGCGTACCCTATGGCTACACCTTC. Protein: CASKAGVPYGYTF. V and J are TRBV27 and TRBJ1-2; D ambiguous. CDR1 is MNHEY and CDR2 is SMNVEV in the germline V gene (reference sequence). V was trimmed by 7 bases and J by 4 bases, leaving 13 bases between them. The CDR3 is made up of 13 amino acids.

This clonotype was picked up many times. CDR3: CASSSPLQETQYF. The CDR3 DNA sequence: TGTGCCAGCAGTTCCCCCCTCCAAGAGACCCAGTACTTC. The chain joins TRBV12-3 or TRBV12-4 to TRBJ2-5; D unclear. Trimming removed 4 bases from V and 1 base from J, with 7 bases in between. There are 13 residues in the CDR3.

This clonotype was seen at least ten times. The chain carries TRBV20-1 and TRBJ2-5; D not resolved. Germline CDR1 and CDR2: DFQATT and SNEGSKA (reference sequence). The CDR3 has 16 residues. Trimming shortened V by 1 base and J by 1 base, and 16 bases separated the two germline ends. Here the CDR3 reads CSARVGRQLLQETQYF. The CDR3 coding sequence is TGCAGTGCTAGAGTGGGTCGCCAACTACTCCAAGAGACCCAGTACTTC.

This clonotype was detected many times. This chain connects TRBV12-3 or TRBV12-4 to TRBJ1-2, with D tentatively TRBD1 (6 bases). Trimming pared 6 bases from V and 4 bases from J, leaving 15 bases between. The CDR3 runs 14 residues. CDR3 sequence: CASSQGQRPYGYTF. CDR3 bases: TGTGCCAGCAGCCAAGGACAGCGCCCCTATGGCTACACCTTC.

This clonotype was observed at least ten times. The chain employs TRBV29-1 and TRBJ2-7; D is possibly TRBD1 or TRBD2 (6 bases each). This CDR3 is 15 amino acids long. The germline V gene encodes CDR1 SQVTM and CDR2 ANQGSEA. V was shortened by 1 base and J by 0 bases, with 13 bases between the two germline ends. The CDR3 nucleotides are TGCAGCGTTGAAGCGCGACAGGAGGGCTCCTACGAGCAGTACTTC. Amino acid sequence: CSVEARQEGSYEQYF.

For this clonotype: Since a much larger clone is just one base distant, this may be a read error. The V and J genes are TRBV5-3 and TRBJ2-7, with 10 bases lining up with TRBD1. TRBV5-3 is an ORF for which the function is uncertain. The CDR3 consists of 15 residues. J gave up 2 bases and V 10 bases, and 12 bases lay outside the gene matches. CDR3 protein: CARSLGQGRTYEQYF. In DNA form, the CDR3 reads TGTGCCCGCAGCTTGGGACAGGGGAGAACCTACGAGCAGTACTTC.